These 2 T cell receptor beta chains share one sample of origin, sequenced in a study of cytomegalovirus exposure and HLA in healthy donors (dated by TCRdb to the late 2010s). Library generation was performed with the immunoSEQ multiplex PCR assay. For the multiplex PCR, a mixture combining 60 forward primers for TCR Vbeta segments and 13 reverse primers for TCR Jbeta segments was used. TCRdb's version of the immuneACCESS table is confined to in-frame rearrangements and falls short of the full clone set. An unresolved V gene accounts for under half of the shortfall where checked; the remainder is of unknown origin. The sample profile shows more than 75,000 clones; roughly 79% of them were found once. 3.5% to 4% of the sample rests with the top ten. Source material: PBMCs. Receptors originate from a woman between 35 and 50 years old in good health and CMV-seronegative.

This clone was seen just once. The chain's CDR3 is CASSAPGVRSEQYF. The CDR3 coding sequence is TGCGCCAGCAGCGCCCCGGGGGTCCGGTCCGAGCAGTACTTC. This chain connects TRBV5-1 to TRBJ2-7; a weak D match, TRBD2 (6 bases). The CDR3 has 14 residues. V gave up 4 bases and J gave up 6 bases, with 17 bases separating them. The germline V gene encodes CDR1 SGHRS and CDR2 YFSETQ.

This chain joins TRBV4-2 and TRBJ1-4; D is ambiguous. V lost 0 bases and J 7 bases, leaving 9 bases between the germline ends. The CDR3 consists of 14 residues. Germline-derived CDR1 and CDR2 are LGHNA and YNFKEQ. Written as DNA, the CDR3 is TGTGCCAGCAGCCAAGACACAAACACTGAAAAACTGTTTTTT. It is translated as CASSQDTNTEKLFF.